Each of the 32 T cell receptor beta chains below was sequenced from the same sample in a study of T-cell reconstitution after alpha-beta-depleted transplantation in children. Study findings and constraints: Newly produced T cells mostly accounted for T-cell counts and diversity one year post-transplant.

For these TCRs, the target antigens are not known. This sample's TCRbeta library carried unique molecular identifier barcodes. TCRdb independently ran MiXCR on the PCR reads; one entry per CDR3 protein. The sample has fewer than 350,000 distinct CDR3 sequences; almost 8% are singletons. The sample in question was peripheral blood, obtained 360 days after TCRalphabeta/CD19-depleted stem cell transplant. The source is a female patient aged 2-10 years who had a stem cell transplant for Fanconi anemia, so the T cells may come from the graft donor.

This clonotype was seen a handful of times. The rearrangement uses TRBV3-1 and TRBJ1-1; D may be TRBD1 (5 bases). Trimming pared 0 bases from V and 1 base from J, leaving 15 bases between. The CDR3 covers 17 residues. CDR1 and CDR2 (germline): LGHDT, YNNKEL (reference sequence). The CDR3 protein is CASSQDRVVGANTEAFF. The CDR3 DNA reads as TGTGCCAGCAGCCAAGATCGGGTTGTAGGGGCGAACACTGAAGCTTTCTTT.

This chain connects TRBV6-4 to TRBJ2-2, with 7 bases fitting TRBD1. J lost 7 bases, V lost 8 bases, and 10 bases had no gene match. Germline V lookup: CDR1 MRHNA, CDR2 SNTAGT. The length of the CDR3 is 14 residues. The CDR3 sequence is CASEVRGRSGELFF. The DNA of the CDR3 is TGTGCCAGCGAGGTTAGGGGGCGAAGCGGGGAGCTGTTTTTT.

This chain connects TRBV5-1 to TRBJ1-2; 9 bases are shared with TRBD1. Germline CDR1 reads SGHRS; CDR2 reads YFSETQ. This CDR3 contains 13 residues. V shed 0 bases, J shed 6 bases, and the junction held 0 bases outside the gene matches. The CDR3 sequence is CASSLGQGDGYTF. The CDR3 DNA reads TGCGCCAGCAGCTTGGGACAGGGGGATGGCTACACCTTC.

This clonotype has a handful of counts. The V call is TRBV27, the J call TRBJ2-1; TRBD2 aligns across 9 bases. V was pared by 5 bases and J by 5 bases, with 7 bases of the junction left unmatched. Germline CDR1 and CDR2: MNHEY and SMNVEV (reference sequence). The CDR3 covers 15 residues. The CDR3 DNA reads as TGTGCCAGCAGTGGGATTAGCGGGGGACACAATGAGCAGTTCTTC. Protein product: CASSGISGGHNEQFF.

This clonotype has ten or more counts. The rearrangement joins TRBV6-2 or TRBV6-3 to TRBJ2-1; 9 nucleotides agree with TRBD1. Germline CDR1 reads MNHEY; CDR2 reads SVGEGT. V lost 0 bases to trimming and J lost 7 bases; unmatched junction nucleotides: 4. The CDR3 sequence is 15 residues long. For the CDR3, the DNA is TGTGCCAGCAGTTACTCAGGACAGGGGCTGAATGAGCAGTTCTTC. Translated, it gives CASSYSGQGLNEQFF.

This clonotype was recorded a few times. The chain carries TRBV14 and TRBJ1-6; maybe TRBD1 (5 bases). V gave up 2 bases and J gave up 3 bases, with 14 bases separating them. The length of the CDR3 is 17 residues. Germline CDR1 is SGHDN and CDR2 is FVKESK. The CDR3 protein is CASSQKSGKLYNSPLHF. The CDR3, as DNA: TGTGCCAGCAGCCAAAAATCAGGGAAGCTCTATAATTCACCCCTCCACTTT.

This clonotype was seen only a few times. The chain has TRBV28 and TRBJ2-7, with D tentatively TRBD1 or TRBD2 (5 bases each). This CDR3 comprises 14 residues. CDR1 is MDHEN, CDR2 SYDVKM, per germline. The germline V and J ends were trimmed by 2 bases and 3 bases, with 11 bases remaining between them. DNA for the CDR3: TGTGCCAGCAGTTTACGGGACGGACACTACGAGCAGTACTTC. Residues: CASSLRDGHYEQYF.

This clonotype was observed many times. The CDR3 nucleotides read TGCGCCAGCAGCTCTTTGTCGATGGATAGTAGGGCCAACGTCCTGACTTTC. Translated: CASSSLSMDSRANVLTF. The chain has TRBV5-1 and TRBJ2-6; D is uncertain. The length of the CDR3 is 17 residues. CDR1 and CDR2 (germline): SGHRS, YFSETQ. Trimming shortened V by 3 bases and J by 5 bases, and 18 bases separated the two germline ends.

This clonotype has a handful of counts. The V call is TRBV20-1, the J call TRBJ1-5; D may be TRBD1 (6 bases). The length of the CDR3 is 13 residues. Per germline, CDR1 DFQATT and CDR2 SNEGSKA (reference sequence). Trimming left V 3 bases short and J 3 bases short, with 9 bases between. CDR3 nucleotide sequence: TGCAGTGCTAGCTGGGGGCACAATCAGCCCCAGCATTTT. It translates to CSASWGHNQPQHF.

This clonotype was detected ten times or more. The chain employs TRBV13 and TRBJ2-1; 9 bases align to TRBD2. The CDR3 length is 14 residues. J gave up 4 bases and V 2 bases, and 0 bases lay outside the gene matches. CDR1 is PRHDT, CDR2 FYEKMQ, per germline (reference sequence). The CDR3: CASSLLAGYNEQFF. The CDR3 coding sequence is TGTGCCAGCAGCTTACTAGCGGGGTACAATGAGCAGTTCTTC.

Many counts were recorded for this clonotype. V gene TRBV28 combines with J gene TRBJ2-7; TRBD1 matches at 12 bases. The ends lost 6 bases at V and 5 bases at J; junction bases unmatched: 8. This CDR3 has 15 amino acids. Germline V gives CDR1 MDHEN, CDR2 SYDVKM. The chain's CDR3 is CASSETGTGGHEQYF. CDR3 DNA: TGTGCCAGCAGCGAGACCGGGACAGGGGGCCACGAGCAGTACTTC.

This clonotype was seen ten or more times. The chain carries TRBV12-3 or TRBV12-4 and TRBJ2-2; D ambiguous. Trimming took off 5 bases at V and 3 bases at J, with 13 bases between the two ends. The CDR3 runs to 15 residues. Here the CDR3 DNA reads TGTGCCAGCAGTGGTGATAGGTCCCACACCGGGGAGCTGTTTTTT. It is translated as CASSGDRSHTGELFF.

This clonotype was counted at least ten times. The chain joins TRBV10-3 to TRBJ2-5, with D uncertain. In germline, CDR1 is ENHRY, CDR2 SYGVKD. Trimming cost V 10 bases and J 0 bases, with 15 bases left between them. There are 14 residues in the CDR3. The CDR3 DNA is TGTGCCACCACCCAGACATCGTACCAAGAGACCCAGTACTTC. Residues: CATTQTSYQETQYF.

This clonotype appeared many times. This chain links TRBV27 with TRBJ2-3; D is possibly TRBD2 (6 bases). This CDR3 contains 15 residues. The germline CDR1 and CDR2 sequences are MNHEY and SMNVEV (reference sequence). Deletions cut 3 bases from V and 0 bases from J, with 10 bases between. The CDR3 region has the DNA TGTGCCAGCAGTTTCCCGGGGACTAGCACAGATACGCAGTATTTT. As protein: CASSFPGTSTDTQYF.

This clonotype was counted many times. CDR3 region: CASSLVSVLGELFF. CDR3 nucleotides: TGTGCCAGCAGCTTGGTGTCAGTTCTCGGGGAGCTGTTTTTT. The gene calls are TRBV5-6 and TRBJ2-2; unclear D gene. With 0 bases removed from V and 7 bases from J, the gap between germline ends came to 10 bases. In germline, CDR1 is SGHDT, CDR2 YYEEEE. The length of the CDR3 is 14 residues. The whole variable domain, filled in from reference TRBV5-6 and TRBJ2-2, reads DAGVTQSPTHLIKTRGQQVTLRCSPKSGHDTVSWYQQALGQGPQFIFQYYEEEERQRGNFPDRFSGHQFPNYSSELNVNALLLGDSALYLCASSLVSVLGELFFGEGSRLTVL.

In its sample, this clonotype was seen many times. V is TRBV28 and J is TRBJ2-1, with TRBD2 matching over 7 bases. Germline V gene sequence: CDR1 MDHEN, CDR2 SYDVKM. The CDR3 loop spans 15 amino acids. After removal of 7 bases from V and 0 bases from J, the junction contained 6 bases not matched to a gene. CDR3 in DNA: TGTGCCAGCATGGGAGGGCGGAGCTCCTACAATGAGCAGTTCTTC. Translation gives CASMGGRSSYNEQFF.

This clonotype was seen a handful of times. CDR3 coding DNA: TGTGCCAGCAGTGAAGGGACAGGCCCATATTCACCCCTCCACTTT. It encodes CASSEGTGPYSPLHF. This sequence joins TRBV2 and TRBJ1-6; 7 bases line up with TRBD1. CDR3 length equals 15 residues. CDR1 is SNHLY, CDR2 FYNNEI, per germline. The V gene end was trimmed by 1 base and the J gene end by 8 bases; junction bases not matched to a gene: 5.

This clonotype was seen only a few times. The chain links TRBV6-2 or TRBV6-3 to TRBJ1-2; D is possibly TRBD1 (5 bases). V gave up 2 bases and J gave up 9 bases, with 19 bases separating them. The germline V gene has CDR1 MNHEY and CDR2 SVGEGT. The CDR3 contains 15 residues. DNA for the CDR3: TGTGCCAGCAGTTACGCCGACAGCTCGGGCTTGTGCTACACCTTC. Protein: CASSYADSSGLCYTF.

This clonotype was counted at least ten times. V and J are TRBV5-1 and TRBJ1-1, with D maybe TRBD1 (5 bases). Trimming cost V 0 bases and J 10 bases, with 16 bases left between them. Germline loops: CDR1 SGHRS, CDR2 YFSETQ. The CDR3 has 14 amino acids. In nucleotides, the CDR3 is TGCGCCAGCAGCTTGGAGGGGCCGGGGATGGGAGCTTTCTTT. Amino acids: CASSLEGPGMGAFF.

This clonotype has a count of ten or more. This chain connects TRBV7-9 to TRBJ2-1, with 12 bases matching TRBD2. The CDR3 loop spans 14 amino acids. With V trimmed by 5 bases and J by 6 bases, 2 bases remained unmatched. Per the germline V gene, CDR1 is SEHNR and CDR2 is FQNEAQ (reference sequence). This CDR3 reads CASSRGLAGNEQFF. Written as DNA, the CDR3 is TGTGCCAGCAGCCGGGGACTAGCGGGCAATGAGCAGTTCTTC.

V and J are TRBV18 and TRBJ2-1; the match to TRBD2 covers 7 bases. Germline V CDR1 and CDR2: KGHSH, LQKENI. CDR3 length: 16 residues. V gave up 1 base and J gave up 1 base; unmatched junction bases: 4. CDR3 coding DNA: TGTGCCAGCTCACCACTAAGCGGGAAATCCTACAATGAGCAGTTCTTC. It translates to CASSPLSGKSYNEQFF.

In this sample, this clonotype turned up a few times. The chain employs TRBV15 and TRBJ2-7; TRBD2 agrees at 7 bases. Per germline, CDR1 LNHNV and CDR2 YYDKDF (reference sequence). Trimming cost V 0 bases and J 3 bases; bases outside gene matches: 2. The CDR3 is 14 amino acids. CDR3 loop: CATSRDPGGYEQYV. In nucleotides, the CDR3 is TGTGCCACCAGCAGAGATCCGGGGGGCTACGAGCAGTACGTC.

This clonotype was counted ten times or more. The V and J genes are TRBV12-3 or TRBV12-4 and TRBJ1-2; the D gene is possibly TRBD1 (6 bases). Trimming cost V 7 bases and J 0 bases, with 12 bases left between them. The CDR3 runs 14 residues. The CDR3 here is CASTTGPSNYGYTF. The DNA of the CDR3 is TGTGCCAGCACTACAGGGCCCTCTAACTATGGCTACACCTTC.

The V gene is TRBV28, the J gene TRBJ1-2; D perhaps matches TRBD1 (5 bases). Between the trimmed V and J ends, which lost 5 bases and 3 bases, there was a span of 22 bases. The CDR3 is made up of 17 amino acids. Germline V gene lookup returns CDR1 MDHEN and CDR2 SYDVKM. CDR3 nucleotides: TGTGCCAGCAGTCCCCAATTGGTGGCGGGGCAGCACTATGGCTACACCTTC. It yields the protein CASSPQLVAGQHYGYTF.

This clonotype was found many times. This chain links TRBV7-2 with TRBJ2-3; D might be TRBD1 (7 bases). This CDR3 has 18 amino acids. V was pared by 2 bases and J by 5 bases, with 23 bases between. The germline gives CDR1 SGHTA, CDR2 FQGNSA. The CDR3 reads CASSLTFPRGASKDTQYF. The CDR3 nucleotides read TGTGCCAGCAGCTTAACATTCCCCAGGGGGGCCTCGAAAGATACGCAGTATTTT.

There are many counts of this clonotype. An end of the junction differs from the germline gene, which may be a read error. The chain links TRBV7-9 to TRBJ1-1; D perhaps matches TRBD1 (6 bases). The CDR3 contains 13 residues. Germline CDR1 is SEHNR and CDR2 is FQNEAQ (reference sequence). The CDR3 protein is CASDRTANSEAFF. The CDR3 coding sequence is TGTGCCAGCGACCGGACAGCGAACTCTGAAGCTTTCTTT.

This clonotype showed up many times. The rearrangement links TRBV11-2 to TRBJ2-4; tentative D call: TRBD2 (6 bases). This CDR3 comprises 15 residues. The germline CDR1 and CDR2 sequences are SGHAT and FQNNGV. Trimming pared 6 bases from V and 9 bases from J, leaving 21 bases between. The chain's CDR3 is CASSSRDWGDIIQYF. The DNA of the CDR3 is TGTGCCAGCAGTTCCAGGGATTGGGGGGATATCATTCAGTACTTC.

This rearrangement joins TRBV7-9 to TRBJ1-1, with D possibly matching TRBD1 (5 bases). Germline values: CDR1 SEHNR, CDR2 FQNEAQ (reference sequence). The CDR3 has 12 amino acids. Trimming took off 3 bases at V and 7 bases at J, with 9 bases between the two ends. CDR3 residues: CASSLGGYEAFF. CDR3 DNA: TGTGCCAGCAGCTTGGGGGGGTATGAAGCTTTCTTT.

This clonotype was detected many times. The chain recombines TRBV28 with TRBJ1-2; D is uncertain. The V and J ends lost 3 bases and 0 bases respectively, with 8 bases between them. CDR1 and CDR2 (germline): MDHEN, SYDVKM. This CDR3 is built from 14 residues. CDR3 sequence: CASSFPTTNYGYTF. The CDR3, as DNA: TGTGCCAGCAGTTTCCCGACAACTAACTATGGCTACACCTTC.

Many counts were recorded for this clonotype. This sequence joins TRBV20-1 and TRBJ2-7, with 8 bases lining up with TRBD2. V lost 0 bases, J lost 3 bases, and 7 bases stayed unmatched. The CDR3 covers 15 residues. The germline V gene encodes CDR1 DFQATT and CDR2 SNEGSKA (reference sequence). DNA for the CDR3: TGCAGTGCTAGAGATCGCCAGGCGGGAGGCTACGAGCAGTACTTC. Protein product: CSARDRQAGGYEQYF.

At least ten counts were recorded for this clonotype. V usage is TRBV20-1 and J usage is TRBJ1-6, with D possibly TRBD1 on 5 matching bases. V lost 0 bases, J lost 7 bases, and 13 bases lay in between. Per the germline V gene, CDR1 is DFQATT and CDR2 is SNEGSKA (reference sequence). The CDR3 covers 15 residues. CDR3 residues: CSARDRGPLNSPLHF. In nucleotides, the CDR3 is TGCAGTGCTAGAGATCGGGGCCCACTGAATTCACCCCTCCACTTT.

The V gene is TRBV5-5, the J gene TRBJ1-6; TRBD1 is a possible D gene (5 bases). Germline V CDR1 and CDR2: SGHKS, YYEKEE (reference sequence). CDR3 length: 16 residues. Deletions cut 0 bases from V and 9 bases from J, with 16 bases between. The DNA of the CDR3 is TGTGCCAGCAGCTTGGATGTGACAGATACCGGTTCACCCCTCCACTTT. Its translation: CASSLDVTDTGSPLHF.